These T cell receptor beta chains were read from a single sample in a study of blood T cells in healthy people across ages. TCRdb re-called the 5' RACE reads with MiXCR, one entry per CDR3 protein. The repertoire has about 1,800,000 distinct CDR3 sequences, 25% to 30% of them found once; the top ten carry more than 6%. Material for sequencing was blood. The receptors were sampled from a woman younger than 45 in good health. Each CDR3 is given with its conserved first and last residue. D genes are given only for firm matches. Size tells how often a clone was seen (once, few, many) or the class of an expanded clone, and some rows leave it out.

>many|TRBV29-1|TRBD1|TRBJ1-2
TGCAGCGTGGACGACAGGGGGGACTATGGCTACACCTTC
CSVDDRGDYGYTF
>NA|TRBV14|TRBD1|TRBJ2-7
TGTGCCAACAGCTCTCAGCGGACAGGGCGATACGAGCAGTACTTC
CANSSQRTGRYEQYF
>NA|TRBV28|TRBD1|TRBJ2-3
TGTGCCAGCAGTTCCCCCGCGACAGGGGGGAATCAAGATACGCAGTATTTT
CASSSPATGGNQDTQYF
>few|TRBV5-1|NA|TRBJ2-1
TGCGCCAGCAGCTTGTCATTCGATGAGCAGTTCTTC
CASSLSFDEQFF
>many|TRBV25-1|TRBD2|TRBJ2-1
TGTGCCAGCAGTCTTGGACTAGCGGTGTTCTTC
CASSLGLAVFF
>NA|TRBV12-3/TRBV12-4|NA|TRBJ2-1
TGTGCCAGCAGTACCGACTGGAGCTCCTACAATGAGCAGTTCTTC
CASSTDWSSYNEQFF
>NA|TRBV15|TRBD2|TRBJ2-1
TGTGCCACCAGCAGAGATTGGGCTAGCGGATCGGTGGATGAGCAGTTCTTC
CATSRDWASGSVDEQFF
>many|TRBV20-1|TRBD2|TRBJ2-5
TGCAGTGCTAGCGGACTAGAAGAGACCCAGTACTTC
CSASGLEETQYF
>NA|TRBV5-1|TRBD1|TRBJ2-7
TGCGCCAGCAGCCCCGGGACAGGGTTTACGAATGAGCAGTACTTC
CASSPGTGFTNEQYF
>many|TRBV29-1|NA|TRBJ2-1
TGCAGCGTGCCAAGGTACAATGAGCAGTTCTTC
CSVPRYNEQFF
>NA|TRBV12-3/TRBV12-4|TRBD2|TRBJ2-7
TGTGCCAGCAGACCCCTAGCGGGAGAGAAGTACGAGCAGTACTTC
CASRPLAGEKYEQYF
>NA|TRBV12-3/TRBV12-4|NA|TRBJ1-4
TGTGCCAGCAGTCCGAAGCTGGAGGAAGAGCTGTTTTTT
CASSPKLEEELFF
>few|TRBV20-1|TRBD2|TRBJ2-5
TGCAGTGCTAGAGGGACTAGCGGGAGGGCCGTAGAGACCCAGTACTTC
CSARGTSGRAVETQYF
>once|TRBV11-2|NA|TRBJ2-3
TGTGCCAGCAGCCCCGGGGCCGGGGGATCCACAGATACGCAGTATTTT
CASSPGAGGSTDTQYF
>many|TRBV27|TRBD1|TRBJ1-1
TGTGCCAGCAGTTACAGGGGCTTAAACACTGAAGCTTTCTTT
CASSYRGLNTEAFF
>NA|TRBV7-9|NA|TRBJ2-7
TGTGCCAGCAGCTTAGGCAGGGCCCTCGGGAACGAGCAGTACTTC
CASSLGRALGNEQYF
>few|TRBV6-5|TRBD1|TRBJ2-1
TGTGCCAGCAGTTTATCGGGACAGGGTAGAAATGAGCAGTTCTTC
CASSLSGQGRNEQFF
>NA|TRBV3-1|NA|TRBJ2-7
TGTGCCAGCAGCCAGGGGGGAGCCCTCTGGGAGCAGTACTTC
CASSQGGALWEQYF
>NA|TRBV29-1|NA|TRBJ1-1
TGCAGCGTTGAGGCCCTATGGAGCACTGAAGCTTTCTTT
CSVEALWSTEAFF
>few|TRBV12-3/TRBV12-4|TRBD1|TRBJ2-3
TGTGCCAGCAACCCCACGGGACAGTCCACAGATACGCAGTATTTT
CASNPTGQSTDTQYF
>many|TRBV9|NA|TRBJ1-2
TGTGCCAGCAGCGTAGGGAGGTACGGCTACACCTTC
CASSVGRYGYTF
>few|TRBV6-2/TRBV6-3|NA|TRBJ1-2
TGTGCCAGCAGTAATAGGACAGTTGGACTCGATAGTGGCTACACCTTC
CASSNRTVGLDSGYTF
>NA|TRBV4-1|TRBD1|TRBJ1-1
TGCGCCAGCAGCCAGGACAGGGCTCCCCTTGAAGCTTTCTTT
CASSQDRAPLEAFF
>few|TRBV7-9|TRBD2|TRBJ2-7
TGTGCCAGCAGCCTCTACGCGGGAGGGGAGGGCGAGCAGTACTTC
CASSLYAGGEGEQYF